This record concerns one T cell receptor (beta chain) sequence. Peripheral blood, about 10 milliliters per donor, was collected. Through a sample-barcoded 5' primer and a J-beta primer mix, a second PCR was run for roughly 7 to 11 cycles. One entry per CDR3 protein results from TCRdb running MiXCR on the 5' RACE reads. The sample contains about 1.8 million distinct CDR3 sequences, around 48% of which appear only once. The CDR3 contains 14 residues. In germline, CDR1 is SGHNT, CDR2 YYREEE (reference sequence). The V end was cut by 0 bases, the J end by 5 bases, with 11 bases between. This entry is derived from a study of blood T cells in healthy people across ages.

Sequencing used blood. This sequence joins TRBV5-4 and TRBJ2-5; D uncertain. The TCR was taken from a middle-aged woman in good health. CDR3 coding DNA: TGTGCCAGCAGCTTGGCCCATCTAGGGGAGACCCAGTACTTC. Encoded protein: CASSLAHLGETQYF.